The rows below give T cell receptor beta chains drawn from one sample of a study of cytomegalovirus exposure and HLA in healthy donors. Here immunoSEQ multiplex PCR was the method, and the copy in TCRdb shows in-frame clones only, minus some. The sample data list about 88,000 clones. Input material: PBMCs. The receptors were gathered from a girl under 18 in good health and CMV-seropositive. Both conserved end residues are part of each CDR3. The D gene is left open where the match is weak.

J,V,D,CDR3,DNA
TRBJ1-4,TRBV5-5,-,CASSLPGAKVPDEKLFF,TGTGCCAGCAGCTTACCGGGAGCCAAGGTCCCTGATGAAAAACTGTTTTTT
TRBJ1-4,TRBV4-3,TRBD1,CASSQGTGIEEKLFF,TGCGCCAGCAGCCAAGGGACAGGGATAGAGGAAAAACTGTTTTTT
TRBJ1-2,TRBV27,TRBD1,CASRTGAYGYTF,TGTGCCAGCAGAACAGGGGCCTATGGCTACACCTTC
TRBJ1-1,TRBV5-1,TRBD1,CASSLARDRGNTEAFF,TGCGCCAGCAGCTTGGCCAGGGACAGGGGGAACACTGAAGCTTTCTTT
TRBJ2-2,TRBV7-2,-,CASRPGELFF,TGTGCCAGCCGTCCCGGGGAGCTGTTTTTT
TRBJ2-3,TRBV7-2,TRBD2,CASSVLAGGVTDTQYF,TGTGCCAGCAGCGTATTAGCGGGGGGGGTCACAGATACGCAGTATTTT
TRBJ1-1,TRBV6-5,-,CASRSMGLNTEDFF,TGTGCCAGTAGAAGCATGGGCTTGAACACTGAAGATTTCTTT
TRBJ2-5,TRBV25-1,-,CADTMRRTQYF,TGTGCCGACACCATGAGAAGGACCCAGTACTTC
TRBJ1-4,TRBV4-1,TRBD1,CASSRSPGTEISTNEKLFF,TGCGCCAGCAGCCGGAGCCCAGGGACAGAAATTTCAACTAATGAAAAACTGTTTTTT
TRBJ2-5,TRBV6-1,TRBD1,CASSEGLWDRQETQYF,TGTGCCAGCAGTGAAGGATTATGGGACAGACAAGAGACCCAGTACTTC
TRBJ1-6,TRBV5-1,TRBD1,CASSLGDRYDSPLHF,TGCGCCAGCAGCTTGGGGGACAGGTATGATTCACCCCTCCACTTT
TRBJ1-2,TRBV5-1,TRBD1,CASSLGTGGNGYTF,TGCGCCAGCAGCTTGGGGACAGGGGGGAATGGCTACACCTTC
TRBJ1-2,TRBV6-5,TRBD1,CASNRGFPLGGYTF,TGTGCCAGCAACAGGGGGTTCCCCTTAGGGGGCTACACCTTC
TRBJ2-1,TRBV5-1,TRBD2,CASSPDTGLLVNEQFF,TGCGCCAGCAGCCCCGATACGGGACTATTGGTGAATGAGCAGTTCTTC
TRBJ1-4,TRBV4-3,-,CASSQDRGLNEKLFF,TGCGCCAGCAGCCAAGATCGGGGACTGAATGAAAAACTGTTTTTT
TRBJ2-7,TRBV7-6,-,CASSFASGETYEQYF,TGTGCCAGCAGCTTTGCGTCAGGGGAGACCTACGAGCAGTACTTC
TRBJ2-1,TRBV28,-,CASRTYREGNEQFF,TGTGCCAGCAGAACCTACAGGGAGGGGAATGAGCAGTTCTTC
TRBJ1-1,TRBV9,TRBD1,CASSLRSAIGTGGLGTEAFF,TGTGCCAGCAGCCTACGATCCGCCATAGGGACAGGGGGCTTGGGCACTGAAGCTTTCTTT
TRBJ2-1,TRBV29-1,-,CSTNSGYNEQFF,TGCAGCACCAACAGCGGCTACAATGAGCAGTTCTTC
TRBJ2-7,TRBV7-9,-,CASSLDLGSYEQYF,TGTGCCAGCAGCTTAGATCTGGGCAGCTACGAGCAGTACTTC
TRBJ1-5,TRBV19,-,CASSAGQYSNQPQHF,TGTGCCAGTAGTGCCGGACAGTATAGCAATCAGCCCCAGCATTTT
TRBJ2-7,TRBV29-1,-,CSVLTGGEQYF,TGCAGCGTACTAACCGGGGGTGAGCAGTACTTC
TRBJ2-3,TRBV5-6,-,CASSLASALPTDTQYF,TGTGCCAGCAGCTTGGCCAGTGCTTTACCCACAGATACGCAGTATTTT
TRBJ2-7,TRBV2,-,CASSDFGEQYF,TGTGCCAGCAGTGATTTCGGCGAGCAGTACTTC
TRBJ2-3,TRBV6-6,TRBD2,CASRDTSGGDSDTQYF,TGTGCCAGCAGAGATACTAGCGGGGGAGACTCAGATACGCAGTATTTT
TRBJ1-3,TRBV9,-,CASSGLNSGNTIYF,TGTGCCAGCAGCGGACTGAACTCTGGAAACACCATATATTTT
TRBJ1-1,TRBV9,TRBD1,CASSSRQGNTEAFF,TGTGCCAGCAGCTCCCGACAGGGGAACACTGAAGCTTTCTTT
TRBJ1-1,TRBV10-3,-,CAIRGDGRTEAFF,TGTGCCATCAGGGGGGACGGGAGAACTGAAGCTTTCTTT
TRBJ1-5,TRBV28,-,CASSLRDLGDQPQHF,TGTGCCAGCAGTTTAAGGGATCTAGGGGATCAGCCCCAGCATTTT
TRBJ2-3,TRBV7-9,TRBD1,CASSSTGATDTQYF,TGTGCCAGCAGCTCCACAGGGGCCACAGATACGCAGTATTTT
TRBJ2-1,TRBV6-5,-,CASTLGGPSNEQFF,TGTGCCAGTACTTTGGGGGGTCCCAGCAATGAGCAGTTCTTC
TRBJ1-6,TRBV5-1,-,CASSPTPGYNSPLHF,TGCGCCAGCAGCCCGACCCCGGGTTATAATTCACCCCTCCACTTT
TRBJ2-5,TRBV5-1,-,CASSLRGGETQYF,TGCGCCAGCAGCTTGAGGGGGGGAGAGACCCAGTACTTC
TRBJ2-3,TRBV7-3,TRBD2,CASSLTRAGGSTDTQYF,TGTGCCAGCAGCTTAACGAGAGCGGGGGGTAGCACAGATACGCAGTATTTT
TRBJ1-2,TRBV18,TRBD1,CASSPDRGYGYGYTF,TGTGCCAGCTCTCCTGACAGGGGCTATGGCTATGGCTACACCTTC
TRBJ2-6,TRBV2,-,CASSVEGAGANVLTF,TGTGCCAGCAGTGTCGAGGGTGCGGGGGCCAACGTCCTGACTTTC
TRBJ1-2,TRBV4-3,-,CASSQDVSYGYTF,TGCGCCAGCAGCCAAGATGTCTCCTATGGCTACACCTTC
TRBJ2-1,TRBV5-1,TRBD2,CASSLGWRGGYNEQFF,TGCGCCAGCAGCTTGGGATGGCGGGGGGGCTACAATGAGCAGTTCTTC
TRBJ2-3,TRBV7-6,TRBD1,CASSLGQGTDTQYF,TGTGCCAGCAGCCTGGGACAGGGCACAGATACGCAGTATTTT
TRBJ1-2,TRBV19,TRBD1,CASSFRTGGLTF,TGTGCCAGTAGTTTCCGGACAGGGGGCCTGACCTTC
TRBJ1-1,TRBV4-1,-,CASSYTGFTEAFF,TGCGCCAGCAGCTATACAGGGTTCACTGAAGCTTTCTTT
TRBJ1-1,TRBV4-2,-,CASSQDRTGKAEAFF,TGTGCCAGCAGCCAAGATCGTACAGGGAAGGCTGAAGCTTTCTTT
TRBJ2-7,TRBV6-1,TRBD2,CASSELGGGRYEQYF,TGTGCCAGCAGTGAACTGGGGGGGGGACGCTACGAGCAGTACTTC
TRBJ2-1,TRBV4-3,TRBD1,CASSQDSQGALGEQFF,TGCGCCAGCAGCCAAGATTCCCAGGGGGCTTTAGGAGAGCAGTTCTTC
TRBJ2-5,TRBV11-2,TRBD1,CASSLQGQGAWETQYF,TGTGCCAGCAGCTTACAGGGACAGGGGGCGTGGGAGACCCAGTACTTC
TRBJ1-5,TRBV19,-,CASSGSGGFQPQHF,TGTGCCAGTAGTGGGTCGGGGGGGTTCCAGCCCCAGCATTTT
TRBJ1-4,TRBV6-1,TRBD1,CASSEWTGHNEKLFF,TGTGCCAGCAGTGAGTGGACAGGGCATAATGAAAAACTGTTTTTT
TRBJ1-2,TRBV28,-,CASSFIEPNYGYTF,TGTGCCAGCAGTTTCATAGAACCTAACTATGGCTACACCTTC
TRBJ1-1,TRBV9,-,CASSAEPDRYTEAFF,TGTGCCAGCAGTGCGGAACCCGATCGTTACACTGAAGCTTTCTTT
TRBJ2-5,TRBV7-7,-,CASSLDVERPPLGLETQYF,TGTGCCAGCAGCTTAGACGTTGAGCGGCCACCTTTGGGCCTAGAGACCCAGTACTTC
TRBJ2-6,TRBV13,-,CASSSRVFHSGANVLTF,TGTGCCAGCAGCTCCCGGGTTTTCCACTCTGGGGCCAACGTCCTGACTTTC
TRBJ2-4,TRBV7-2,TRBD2,CASSQTSGGNIQYF,TGTGCCAGCAGCCAAACTAGCGGGGGCAACATTCAGTACTTC